Listed below are T cell receptor beta chains from one sample, sequenced in a study of CD8 T cells in ankylosing spondylitis. TCRdb fed the 5' RACE reads into MiXCR, producing one record per CDR3 protein. This sample has about 340,000 distinct CDR3 sequences, with about 15% found just once. Sequencing was done on a sample of blood, either unsorted or a sorted T cell fraction (not recorded which). The source of these receptors is a male donor with ankylosing spondylitis or in good health (not recorded which). The CDR3 runs from the conserved cysteine through the conserved F or W. Fields, in order: D gene, V gene, J gene, clone size, CDR3 protein, CDR3 DNA. D genes are given only for firm matches. Expanded clones get a size class; other rows say once, few or many, or leave the size out.

.	TRBV9	TRBJ2-5	.	CASSVLAVQETQYF	TGTGCCAGCAGCGTCCTAGCAGTACAAGAGACCCAGTACTTC
TRBD2	TRBV7-2	TRBJ2-7	.	CASSLAGGGGSYEQYF	TGTGCCAGCAGCTTAGCGGGAGGCGGGGGATCCTACGAGCAGTACTTC
.	TRBV4-1	TRBJ2-1	.	CASSHHGVGEQFF	TGCGCCAGCAGCCATCACGGCGTCGGTGAGCAGTTCTTC
.	TRBV15	TRBJ2-2	many	CATSMEGTGELFF	TGTGCCACCAGCATGGAAGGCACCGGGGAGCTGTTTTTT
TRBD1	TRBV5-1	TRBJ2-5	.	CASSWGTVKETQYF	TGCGCCAGCAGCTGGGGGACAGTTAAAGAGACCCAGTACTTC
.	TRBV6-5	TRBJ1-2	few	CASSYSSVGGYGYTF	TGTGCCAGCAGTTACTCAAGCGTTGGGGGTTATGGCTACACCTTC
TRBD2	TRBV10-2	TRBJ2-7	.	CASSESGLPFGEQYF	TGCGCCAGCAGTGAGTCGGGACTACCATTCGGGGAGCAGTACTTC
.	TRBV5-1	TRBJ2-7	few	CASSPLWELGEQYF	TGCGCCAGCAGCCCTCTCTGGGAACTTGGGGAGCAGTACTTC
TRBD1	TRBV5-6	TRBJ1-2	.	CASPRTGGHGYTF	TGTGCCAGCCCCCGGACAGGGGGCCATGGCTACACCTTC
TRBD2	TRBV20-1	TRBJ2-1	.	CSAGTSGRARNEQFF	TGCAGTGCGGGGACTAGCGGGAGGGCGCGGAATGAGCAGTTCTTC
.	TRBV5-6	TRBJ2-5	few	CASYSTARETQYF	TGTGCCAGCTACTCAACAGCCCGGGAGACCCAGTACTTC
.	TRBV12-3/TRBV12-4	TRBJ2-5	.	CASRMTGSETQYF	TGTGCCAGCAGAATGACAGGCTCGGAGACCCAGTACTTC
.	TRBV5-1	TRBJ2-7	.	CASSSREEGEQYF	TGCGCCAGCAGCTCCCGGGAAGAGGGCGAGCAGTACTTC
TRBD2	TRBV14	TRBJ2-5	few	CASSPGMRSGSQETQYF	TGTGCCAGCAGCCCAGGGATGCGTAGCGGGAGTCAAGAGACCCAGTACTTC
.	TRBV7-9	TRBJ2-5	.	CASSSPGETQYF	TGTGCCAGCAGTTCTCCCGGAGAGACCCAGTACTTC
.	TRBV5-1	TRBJ2-7	few	CASSSGQTGSYEQYF	TGCGCCAGCAGCTCCGGACAAACCGGGTCCTACGAGCAGTACTTC
.	TRBV5-6	TRBJ2-1	few	CASSLGRGYLEQFF	TGTGCCAGCAGCTTGGGAAGAGGATACCTCGAGCAGTTCTTC
TRBD2	TRBV20-1	TRBJ2-1	many	CSARDRGLAHNEQFF	TGCAGTGCTAGAGATCGCGGACTAGCTCACAATGAGCAGTTCTTC
.	TRBV5-5	TRBJ1-1	.	CASSRGHPNTEAFF	TGTGCCAGCAGCCGGGGACACCCGAACACTGAAGCTTTCTTT
.	TRBV6-1	TRBJ1-1	.	CASSTSDTEAFF	TGTGCCAGCAGTACTTCTGACACTGAAGCTTTCTTT
TRBD1	TRBV7-9	TRBJ2-1	once	CASSLKGTGATYNEQFF	TGTGCCAGCAGCCTCAAGGGGACAGGGGCCACCTACAATGAGCAGTTCTTC
TRBD2	TRBV5-1	TRBJ2-1	.	CASSFTPGGNEQFF	TGCGCCAGCAGCTTTACACCGGGGGGCAATGAGCAGTTCTTC
.	TRBV20-1	TRBJ1-6	many	CSARDPGTPNSPLHF	TGCAGTGCTAGAGATCCCGGGACCCCTAATTCACCCCTCCACTTT
.	TRBV5-1	TRBJ2-1	many	CASSLVGGERSNEQFF	TGCGCCAGCAGCTTGGTTGGGGGAGAGAGGTCCAATGAGCAGTTCTTC
.	TRBV12-3/TRBV12-4	TRBJ2-7	.	CASSPQYLTSYEQYF	TGTGCCAGCAGTCCCCAGTACCTAACATCCTACGAGCAGTACTTC
TRBD2	TRBV5-1	TRBJ2-1	many	CASSLEGLAGPYNEQFF	TGCGCCAGCAGCTTGGAGGGACTAGCGGGACCTTACAATGAGCAGTTCTTC
.	TRBV6-1	TRBJ2-1	few	CASVTDYNEQFF	TGTGCCAGCGTGACGGACTACAATGAGCAGTTCTTC
TRBD1	TRBV20-1	TRBJ1-6	.	CSATSGTANSPLHF	TGCAGTGCCACGTCTGGGACAGCTAATTCACCCCTCCACTTT
.	TRBV14	TRBJ1-1	.	CASSHSGTHVNTEAFF	TGTGCCAGCAGCCACTCCGGGACACACGTAAACACTGAAGCTTTCTTT
TRBD1	TRBV20-1	TRBJ1-4	few	CSATGTGTPNEKLFF	TGCAGTGCTACCGGGACAGGGACCCCTAATGAAAAACTGTTTTTT
.	TRBV20-1	TRBJ2-2	many	CSAEPGSGGELFF	TGCAGTGCCGAACCGGGGTCGGGAGGGGAGCTGTTTTTT
.	TRBV15	TRBJ2-2	.	CATSRRRGSGELFF	TGTGCCACCAGCAGACGGAGGGGATCCGGGGAGCTGTTTTTT
.	TRBV19	TRBJ2-2	.	CASKGQVLSTGELFF	TGTGCCAGTAAGGGGCAGGTGCTTTCGACCGGGGAGCTGTTTTTT
TRBD2	TRBV7-6	TRBJ2-1	.	CASSLDGPGLAGYNEQFF	TGTGCCAGCAGCTTAGACGGCCCCGGGCTAGCGGGATACAATGAGCAGTTCTTC
.	TRBV5-6	TRBJ2-1	many	CASSFSARGRSYNEQFF	TGTGCCAGCAGCTTTTCCGCTAGGGGCCGGTCCTACAATGAGCAGTTCTTC
.	TRBV15	TRBJ2-2	few	CATSRPGTGELFF	TGTGCCACCAGCAGACCAGGGACCGGGGAGCTGTTTTTT
TRBD1	TRBV9	TRBJ2-5	few	CASSVDHRGETQYF	TGTGCCAGCAGCGTAGACCACAGGGGGGAGACCCAGTACTTC
.	TRBV20-1	TRBJ2-5	few	CSAYRETQYF	TGCAGTGCCTATCGGGAGACCCAGTACTTC
TRBD2	TRBV20-1	TRBJ2-3	.	CSARGSGNTDTQYF	TGCAGTGCTAGAGGTAGCGGGAACACAGATACGCAGTATTTT
.	TRBV5-1	TRBJ2-3	few	CASSDPGVDTQYF	TGCGCCAGCAGCGACCCAGGGGTCGATACGCAGTATTTT
.	TRBV7-9	TRBJ2-2	.	CASSLGQNRELFF	TGTGCCAGCAGCTTAGGACAGAACCGGGAGCTGTTTTTT
.	TRBV30	TRBJ1-4	.	CAWSTYEGEKLFF	TGTGCCTGGAGTACATACGAGGGTGAAAAACTGTTTTTT
.	TRBV15	TRBJ1-2	many	CATSRDISGYTF	TGTGCCACCAGCAGAGATATCTCTGGCTACACCTTC
.	TRBV11-2	TRBJ2-7	few	CASTFVRDLNEQYF	TGTGCCAGCACCTTCGTTAGGGACCTTAACGAGCAGTACTTC
.	TRBV18	TRBJ2-3	.	CASSRPADTQYF	TGTGCCAGCTCACGACCGGCAGATACGCAGTATTTT
.	TRBV27	TRBJ2-7	many	CASSLGGQPLRVEQYF	TGTGCCAGCAGTTTAGGCGGACAGCCTCTTCGGGTGGAGCAGTACTTC
TRBD2	TRBV5-1	TRBJ2-5	few	CASSSGLAQETQYF	TGCGCCAGCAGCTCCGGACTAGCACAAGAGACCCAGTACTTC